The present entry profiles one TCR beta chain with its context. Its antigen is unidentified. This sample is drawn from a study of blood T cell dynamics during melanoma immunotherapy. Turning to the study itself: Patients with metastatic melanoma got pembrolizumab or nivolumab-ipilimumab as first-line care. Findings of the study overall: At W3, later disease-control patients showed bifurcated PBMC repertoire changes, unlike progressors.

Noted time point: pre-treatment baseline. Apart from a couple of fast progressors, RECIST 1.1 response was judged 12 weeks post-infusion. Every bulk PBMC sample received the same 350 ng of DNA. The assay was immunoSEQ multiplex PCR, and TCRdb's table has in-frame clones only and misses some. Among about 5,900 clones listed, just over 85% were seen once. Trimming stripped 5 bases from V and 2 bases from J, with 11 bases between. Germline V lookup: CDR1 SGHNT, CDR2 YENEEA. This CDR3 comprises 14 residues. The V gene is TRBV11-3, the J gene TRBJ2-3; the D gene could be TRBD1 or TRBD2 (5 bases each). This sequence was found in a human donor with melanoma. Sequenced here: blood, sampled from a patient treated with checkpoint blockade. This CDR3 reads CASSPGAITDTQYF. CDR3 coding DNA: TGTGCCAGCAGCCCCGGGGCCATCACAGATACGCAGTATTTT.